This TCR beta chain was recovered during a study of T-cell memory formation after mild COVID-19 (dated by TCRdb to 2020 to 2023). About the full investigation: TCR sequence clusters from the two donors were found to be largely donor specific. In a couple of donors, T-cell clones that expanded and contracted after mild COVID-19 were tracked by sequencing TCRalpha and TCRbeta repertoires over time. Two young, previously healthy adult volunteers, one female and one male, were included in the cohort. Study-wide findings and limitations: The study included only two mild cases, and larger cohorts that include severe cases with pre-infection samples were judged to be necessary. The detection of some responding clones in pre-infection memory suggests that pre-existing cross-reactive memory T cells joined the SARS-CoV-2 response. Contracting CD4+ clones were found mainly in CM and EM memory subsets, while CD8+ clones were enriched in EMRA. The second-wave clones that peaked on day 37 were not confirmed to be SARS-CoV-2 specific. From day 15 to 85, contracting clones showed balanced CD4/CD8 phenotypes, whereas a second wave of clones that expanded from day 15 to 37 leaned towards CD4+.

This clonotype has more than one count but fewer than ten. What antigen it recognizes has not been identified. Base qualities are missing; no much larger clone stands one base away. CDR3 length: 15 amino acids, cysteine to phenylalanine. Only the CDR3 DNA is retained, 45 bases long and in frame from the first base. CDR1 KGHDR and CDR2 SFDVKD are derived from the germline V gene. V was cut back by 3 bases and J by 2 bases, leaving a gap of 13 bases between them. Ficoll-Paque density gradient centrifugation was the method used to isolate PBMCs. This sample was sequenced with an Illumina NovaSeq 6000. TCRalpha and TCRbeta cDNA libraries were built by 5'RACE with constant-segment primers, adding sample barcodes and unique molecular identifiers. RNA was extracted from every sample with Trizol reagent. The libraries were amplified in two PCR steps, and the second step added a second sample barcode and Illumina TruSeq adapters. Sequencing of libraries was performed on an Illumina NovaSeq with 2 x 150 bp paired-end reads. In the paper's pipeline: Demultiplexing of reads and collapsing into UMI-guided consensus sequences were performed with migec v1.2.7. With mixcr v2.1.11, UMI consensuses were aligned to TRA and TRB V and J templates and assembled into clonotypes. A clonotype was counted as expanded or contracted only if both edgeR and NoisET called the change significant, with noise models trained on biological replicates. edgeR calls used a false discovery rate-adjusted p below 0.01 and a log2 fold-change threshold of 1. As an exploratory analysis of dynamics, max-normalized trajectories of the 1000 most abundant clonotypes were examined with PCA combined with hierarchical clustering. Separately sequenced CD4+ and CD8+ repertoires were used to assign the CD4 or CD8 phenotype of responding clones. The public sequencing data were trimmed at Q25 with fastp and processed into clonotypes with MiXCR by TCRdb, which kept only in-frame beta chains. Each entry is one CDR3 protein sequence, shown with its most common DNA and genes. V and J calls and clone size were set by TCRdb, not the authors. In this sample the table shows 500,000 to 650,000 distinct CDR3 sequences, about 22% of which occur a single time. Approximately 8% of the sample belongs to the ten largest clones.

The source is an adult woman who had mild COVID-19 (a few samples of this study predate the infection). The sample titles of this study are shuffled in the database, so cell type and time point are left out; the donor was told from shared clones. Rearrangement joined TRBV24-1 to TRBJ2-7; perhaps TRBD1 is the D gene, with 6 bases matching. The source material was PBMCs or a T cell subset sorted from them (not recorded which). The CDR3 amino acid sequence is: CATSDNTGRPYEQYF. The DNA reads as follows: TGTGCCACCAGTGATAATACAGGGCGACCCTACGAGCAGTACTTC.